This paragraph reports one TCR beta chain. Antigen specificity is unknown. This record belongs to a study of beta chain features in type 1 diabetes. The isolated RNA, all of it, was reverse transcribed, so expressed TCRB transcripts were what got sequenced. Some clones are missing from TCRdb's copy, which holds only in-frame ones; the method was immunoSEQ multiplex PCR. The sample comprises 130,000 to 150,000 clones, nearly 50% of which are singletons, and around 0.39% rests with the top ten. Study-level points and caveats: The study left unresolved whether HLA type influences TCRB rearrangement.

Unmatched junction bases numbered 7, after V lost 4 bases and J lost 1 base. Looked up from germline, CDR1 is MGHRA and CDR2 is YSYEKL. The CDR3 runs 16 residues. The chain couples TRBV4-1 to TRBJ2-3, with TRBD2 matching over 8 bases. Sequencing was performed on Tregs from blood. The receptor was derived from a man aged 18 to 29 in good health. CDR3 in DNA: TGCGCCAGCAGCCTCATAGCGGGGCTGGGCACAGATACGCAGTATTTT. This encodes CASSLIAGLGTDTQYF.